Listed here are 10 T cell receptor beta chains from one sample, sequenced in a study of blood T cell repertoires in COVID-19. The protocol was immunoSEQ multiplex PCR, while the TCRdb copy is restricted to in-frame clones and leaves out a portion. The data contain approximately 200,000 clones, 85% to 90% of them singletons. Sequenced: peripheral blood. Receptors originate from a woman in her fifties or sixties with acute or convalescent COVID-19.

The chain is built from TRBV19 and TRBJ1-5; TRBD1 matches 9 bases. The CDR3 extends over 17 amino acids. The V gene end was trimmed by 3 bases and the J gene end by 7 bases; junction bases not matched to a gene: 13. Germline V gene lookup returns CDR1 LNHDA and CDR2 SQIVND (reference sequence). The CDR3 spells CASSIFPLTGGNQPQHF. The CDR3 nucleotides read TGTGCCAGTAGTATTTTTCCCCTGACAGGGGGAAACCAGCCCCAGCATTTT.

The genes are TRBV12-3 or TRBV12-4 and TRBJ1-3; D unresolved. CDR3 length equals 13 residues. The ends were cut back, 2 bases at V and 0 bases at J, with 2 bases in the middle. CDR3 coding DNA: TGTGCCAGCAGTTTACTCTCTGGAAACACCATATATTTT. Protein sequence: CASSLLSGNTIYF.

In this sample, this clone turned up a few times. This chain links TRBV28 with TRBJ1-2; 11 bases fit TRBD1. This CDR3 has 16 residues. V was clipped by 8 bases and J by 3 bases; unmatched bases: 11. Germline CDR1 reads MDHEN; CDR2 reads SYDVKM. In DNA form, the CDR3 reads TGTGCCAGCGGTGGGACAGGGGGACCCCGGGACTATGGCTACACCTTC. It codes for CASGGTGGPRDYGYTF.

The chain has TRBV11-3 and TRBJ2-1; D is unresolved. CDR3 length equals 13 residues. The V end was cut by 0 bases, the J end by 4 bases, with 4 bases between. Germline CDR1 reads SGHNT; CDR2 reads YENEEA. CDR3: CASSLDLYNEQFF. CDR3 coding DNA: TGTGCCAGCAGCTTAGATCTATACAATGAGCAGTTCTTC.

This clone was seen a single time. The rearrangement uses TRBV11-2 and TRBJ2-2; D possibly corresponds to TRBD1 (5 bases). The germline gives CDR1 SGHAT, CDR2 FQNNGV. With 0 bases removed from V and 1 base from J, the gap between germline ends came to 12 bases. This CDR3 contains 17 residues. The CDR3 region has the DNA TGTGCCAGCAGCTTAGACCGGACAACCGGGAACACCGGGGAGCTGTTTTTT. Translation gives CASSLDRTTGNTGELFF.

V usage is TRBV20-1 and J usage is TRBJ2-2; TRBD2 matches at 11 bases. This CDR3 contains 16 residues. CDR1 and CDR2 from the germline V gene are DFQATT and SNEGSKA (reference sequence). Unmatched junction bases numbered 5, after V lost 5 bases and J lost 0 bases. The CDR3 loop reads CSACASGGTNTGELFF. The CDR3 DNA follows: TGCAGTGCTTGTGCTAGCGGGGGGACGAACACCGGGGAGCTGTTTTTT.

V is TRBV7-2 and J is TRBJ1-2; 9 bases align to TRBD1. This CDR3 has 15 residues. Germline lookup yields CDR1 SGHTA and CDR2 FQGNSA. V gave up 3 bases and J gave up 5 bases; unmatched junction bases: 7. CDR3 protein: CASSFTGQGLYGYTF. The CDR3 DNA reads TGTGCCAGCAGCTTTACAGGACAGGGGCTTTATGGCTACACCTTC.

The chain is built from TRBV18 and TRBJ1-1; TRBD1 matches at 8 bases. Trimming took 6 bases from V and 4 from J; bases not matched to a gene: 7. Germline CDR1 is KGHSH and CDR2 is LQKENI. The CDR3 sequence is 14 residues long. CDR3 amino acids: CASSLQGEGTEAFF. The CDR3 DNA reads as TGTGCCAGCTCTCTACAGGGGGAGGGCACTGAAGCTTTCTTT.

This clone was seen a handful of times. The rearrangement links TRBV7-9 to TRBJ2-7; TRBD1 is a possible D gene (6 bases). The CDR3 runs to 15 residues. V gave up 5 bases and J gave up 1 base, with 15 bases separating them. Germline V gives CDR1 SEHNR, CDR2 FQNEAQ (reference sequence). CDR3 in amino acids: CASSARTVPSYEQYF. CDR3 nucleotide sequence: TGTGCCAGCAGCGCAAGGACAGTACCGTCCTACGAGCAGTACTTC.

The gene calls are TRBV13 and TRBJ2-3; TRBD2 agrees at 12 bases. Looked up from germline, CDR1 is PRHDT and CDR2 is FYEKMQ (reference sequence). The CDR3 consists of 16 residues. Trimming took 2 bases from V and 4 from J; bases not matched to a gene: 4. CDR3 in amino acids: CASSLLTSGSADTQYF. The CDR3 DNA reads as TGTGCCAGCAGCTTACTGACTAGCGGGAGTGCAGATACGCAGTATTTT.